These 3 T cell receptor beta chains were all obtained from the same sample, sequenced in a study of beta chain features in type 1 diabetes. Reverse transcribing all isolated RNA meant expressed TCRB transcripts were sequenced. Repertoires were generated with immunoSEQ multiplex PCR, while TCRdb's copy carries only in-frame clones and drops some. The sample includes almost 350,000 clones, less than 9.5% seen only once; the top ten take 0.44%. Sequencing was carried out using central memory CD4+ T cells from blood. The source of these receptors is a woman aged 18-35 years in good health.

This clone was seen ten or more times. The chain employs TRBV10-3 and TRBJ2-1; 9 bases align to TRBD2. Trimming cost V 6 bases and J 6 bases; bases outside gene matches: 0. Germline V gene data show CDR1 as ENHRY and CDR2 as SYGVKD. This CDR3 contains 12 residues. The CDR3 here is CAIRREGNEQFF. CDR3 in DNA: TGTGCCATCAGGCGGGAGGGCAATGAGCAGTTCTTC.

This clone was detected only a few times. Different DNA sequences within this sample yield the same CDR3. The CDR3: CASRLYNEQFF. CDR3 nucleotide sequence: TGTGCCAGCAGACTATACAATGAGCAGTTCTTC. The rearrangement joins TRBV28 to TRBJ2-1, with D uncertain. V lost 6 bases and J 4 bases, leaving 4 bases between the germline ends. This CDR3 comprises 11 residues. CDR1 is MDHEN and CDR2 is SYDVKM in the germline V gene. Supplemented by reference TRBV28 and TRBJ2-1, the full variable domain reads DVKVTQSSRYLVKRTGEKVFLECVQDMDHENMFWYRQDPGLGLRLIYFSYDVKMKEKGDIPEGYSVSREKKERFSLILESASTNQTSMYLCASRLYNEQFFGPGTRLTVL.

This clone came up many times. This rearrangement joins TRBV18 to TRBJ1-2; D is possibly TRBD1 (6 bases). The CDR3 is 14 residues long. Trimming pared 2 bases from V and 4 bases from J, leaving 11 bases between. Germline-derived CDR1 and CDR2 are KGHSH and LQKENI. The CDR3, as DNA: TGTGCCAGCTCACCATACAGGGAGGTCTATGGCTACACCTTC. This translates into CASSPYREVYGYTF.